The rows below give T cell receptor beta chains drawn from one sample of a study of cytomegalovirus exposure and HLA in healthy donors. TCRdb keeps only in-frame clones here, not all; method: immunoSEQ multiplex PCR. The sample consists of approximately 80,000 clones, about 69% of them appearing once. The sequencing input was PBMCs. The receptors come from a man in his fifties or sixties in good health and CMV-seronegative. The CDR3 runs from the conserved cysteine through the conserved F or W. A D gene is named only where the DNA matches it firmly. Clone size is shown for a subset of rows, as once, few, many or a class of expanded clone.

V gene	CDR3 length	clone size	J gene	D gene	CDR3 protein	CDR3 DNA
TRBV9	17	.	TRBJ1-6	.	CASSGPPPGAKNSPLHF	TGTGCCAGCAGCGGCCCCCCTCCAGGGGCAAAAAATTCACCCCTCCACTTT
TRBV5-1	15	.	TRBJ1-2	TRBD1	CASSLGQGINYGYTF	TGCGCCAGCAGCTTGGGACAGGGTATTAACTATGGCTACACCTTC
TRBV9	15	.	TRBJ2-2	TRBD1	CASSLPGTGSRELFF	TGTGCCAGCAGCCTTCCGGGGACAGGTAGCCGGGAGCTGTTTTTT
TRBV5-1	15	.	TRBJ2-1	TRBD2	CASSLEGTSGNEQFF	TGCGCCAGCAGCTTGGAGGGGACTAGCGGCAATGAGCAGTTCTTC
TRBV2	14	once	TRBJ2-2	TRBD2	CATRLAGDTGELFF	TGTGCCACAAGACTAGCGGGGGATACCGGGGAGCTGTTTTTT
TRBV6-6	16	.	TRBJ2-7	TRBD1	CASSYPGQVAGDEQYF	TGTGCCAGCAGTTACCCGGGACAGGTTGCCGGGGACGAGCAGTACTTC
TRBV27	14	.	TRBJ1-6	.	CARMTEHFNSPLHF	TGTGCCAGAATGACAGAACACTTTAATTCACCCCTCCACTTT
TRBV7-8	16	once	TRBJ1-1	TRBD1	CASSLGQGRMDTEAFF	TGTGCCAGCAGCCTTGGACAGGGGCGAATGGACACTGAAGCTTTCTTT
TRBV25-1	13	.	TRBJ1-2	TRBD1	CASSVGQGLGYTF	TGCGCCAGCAGTGTTGGACAGGGCCTGGGCTACACCTTC
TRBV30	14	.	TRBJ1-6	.	CAWYGGSYNSPLHF	TGTGCCTGGTACGGAGGTTCCTATAATTCACCCCTCCACTTT
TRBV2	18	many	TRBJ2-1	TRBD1	CASSPRGPDISSYNEQFF	TGTGCCAGCAGTCCGAGGGGGCCAGACATTAGCTCCTACAATGAGCAGTTCTTC
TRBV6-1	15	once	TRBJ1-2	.	CASARDGYGGDGYTF	TGTGCCAGCGCCCGAGACGGATATGGGGGCGATGGCTACACCTTC
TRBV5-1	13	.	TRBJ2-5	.	CASSLGNQETQYF	TGCGCCAGCAGCTTGGGTAACCAAGAGACCCAGTACTTC
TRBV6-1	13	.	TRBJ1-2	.	CASGNSPAYGYTF	TGTGCCAGCGGAAATAGCCCGGCTTATGGCTACACCTTC
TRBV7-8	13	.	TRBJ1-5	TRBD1	CASTRDRDQPQHF	TGTGCCAGCACCCGGGACAGAGATCAGCCCCAGCATTTT
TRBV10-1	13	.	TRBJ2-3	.	CASSVNAADTQYF	TGCGCCAGCAGTGTAAACGCAGCAGATACGCAGTATTTT
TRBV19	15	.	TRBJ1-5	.	CASSTKDKANQPQHF	TGTGCCAGTAGTACAAAGGACAAGGCCAATCAGCCCCAGCATTTT
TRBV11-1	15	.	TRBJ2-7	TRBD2	CASSPRTTSGDEQYF	TGTGCCAGCAGCCCTCGAACGACTAGCGGGGACGAGCAGTACTTC
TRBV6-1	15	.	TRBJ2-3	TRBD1	CASTWGQTSTDTQYF	TGTGCCAGCACTTGGGGACAGACAAGCACAGATACGCAGTATTTT
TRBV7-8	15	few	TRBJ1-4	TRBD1	CASSLGDRPNEKLFF	TGTGCCAGCAGCTTAGGGGACAGGCCTAATGAAAAACTGTTTTTT
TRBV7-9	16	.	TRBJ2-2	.	CASFSTGTMNTGELFF	TGTGCCAGCTTCTCTACCGGGACAATGAACACCGGGGAGCTGTTTTTT
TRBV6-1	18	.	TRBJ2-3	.	CASSERFLGNLAPDTQYF	TGTGCCAGCAGTGAACGCTTTCTGGGGAACCTAGCCCCAGATACGCAGTATTTT
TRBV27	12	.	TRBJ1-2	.	CASRVGSYGYTF	TGTGCCAGCCGTGTCGGGAGCTATGGCTACACCTTC
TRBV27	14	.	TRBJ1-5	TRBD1	CASSRQGSGQPQHF	TGTGCCAGCAGTCGACAGGGTTCGGGCCAGCCCCAGCATTTT
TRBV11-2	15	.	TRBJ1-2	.	CASSQREGWDYGYTF	TGTGCCAGCAGCCAGAGGGAGGGATGGGACTATGGCTACACCTTC